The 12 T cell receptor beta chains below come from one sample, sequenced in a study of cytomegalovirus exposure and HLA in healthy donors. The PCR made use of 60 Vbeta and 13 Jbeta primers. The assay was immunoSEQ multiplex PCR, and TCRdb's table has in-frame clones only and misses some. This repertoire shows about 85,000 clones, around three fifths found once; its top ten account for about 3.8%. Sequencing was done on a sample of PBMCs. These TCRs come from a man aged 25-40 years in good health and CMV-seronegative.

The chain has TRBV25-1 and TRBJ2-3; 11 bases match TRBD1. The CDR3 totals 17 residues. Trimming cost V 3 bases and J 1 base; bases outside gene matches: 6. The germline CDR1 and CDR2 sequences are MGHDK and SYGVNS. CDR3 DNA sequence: TGTGCCAGCAGTGATCCACCGGGACAGGGGGGCACAGATACGCAGTATTTT. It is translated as CASSDPPGQGGTDTQYF.

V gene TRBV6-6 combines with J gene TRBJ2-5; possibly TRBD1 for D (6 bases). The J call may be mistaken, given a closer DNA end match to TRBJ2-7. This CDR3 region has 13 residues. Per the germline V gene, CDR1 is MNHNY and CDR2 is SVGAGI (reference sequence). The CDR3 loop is CASRGQGLYEQYF. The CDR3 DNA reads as TGTGCCAGCAGGGGACAAGGACTCTACGAGCAGTACTTC.

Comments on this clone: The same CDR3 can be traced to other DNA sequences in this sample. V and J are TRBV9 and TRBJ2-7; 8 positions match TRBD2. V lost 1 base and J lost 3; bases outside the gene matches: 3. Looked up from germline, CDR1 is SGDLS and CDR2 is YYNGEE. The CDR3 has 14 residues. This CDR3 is CASSVTLAGYEQYF. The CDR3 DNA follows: TGTGCCAGCAGCGTAACCCTAGCGGGCTACGAGCAGTACTTC.

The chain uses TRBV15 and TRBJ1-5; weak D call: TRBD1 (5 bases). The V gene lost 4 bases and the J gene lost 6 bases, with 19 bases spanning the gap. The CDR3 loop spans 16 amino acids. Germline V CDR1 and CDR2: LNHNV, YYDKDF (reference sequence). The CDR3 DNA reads TGTGCCACCAGCAAGGACATTCGTCTCGTAGGTCAGCCCCAGCATTTT. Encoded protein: CATSKDIRLVGQPQHF. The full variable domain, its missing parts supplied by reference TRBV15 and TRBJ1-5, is DAMVIQNPRYQVTQFGKPVTLSCSQTLNHNVMYWYQQKSSQAPKLLFHYYDKDFNNEADTPDNFQSRRPNTSFCFLDIRSPGLGDTAMYLCATSKDIRLVGQPQHFGDGTRLSIL.

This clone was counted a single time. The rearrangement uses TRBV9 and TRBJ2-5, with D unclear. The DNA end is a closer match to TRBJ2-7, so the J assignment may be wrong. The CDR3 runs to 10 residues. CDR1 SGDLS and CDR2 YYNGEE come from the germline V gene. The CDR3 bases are TGTGCCAGCCCCTTTAGCGAGCAGTACTTC. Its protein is CASPFSEQYF.

CDR3 residues: CASSKRQDANTGELFF. The CDR3 DNA reads as TGTGCCAGCAGCAAGAGACAGGACGCGAACACCGGGGAGCTGTTTTTT. The chain is built from TRBV7-3 and TRBJ2-2, with D tentatively TRBD1 (6 bases). Between the trimmed V and J ends, which lost 5 bases and 0 bases, there was a span of 13 bases. This CDR3 region has 16 residues. Germline V CDR1 and CDR2: SGHTA, FQGTGA.

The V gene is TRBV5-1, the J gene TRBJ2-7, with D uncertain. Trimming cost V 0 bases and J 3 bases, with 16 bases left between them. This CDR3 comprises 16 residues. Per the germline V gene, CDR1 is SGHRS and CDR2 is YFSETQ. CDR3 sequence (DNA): TGCGCCAGCAGCTTGGGCAACTCGGTCTTGAGCTACGAGCAGTACTTC. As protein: CASSLGNSVLSYEQYF. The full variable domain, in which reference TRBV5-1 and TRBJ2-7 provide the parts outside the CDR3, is KAGVTQTPRYLIKTRGQQVTLSCSPISGHRSVSWYQQTPGQGLQFLFEYFSETQRNKGNFPGRFSGRQFSNSRSEMNVSTLELGDSALYLCASSLGNSVLSYEQYFGPGTRLTVT.

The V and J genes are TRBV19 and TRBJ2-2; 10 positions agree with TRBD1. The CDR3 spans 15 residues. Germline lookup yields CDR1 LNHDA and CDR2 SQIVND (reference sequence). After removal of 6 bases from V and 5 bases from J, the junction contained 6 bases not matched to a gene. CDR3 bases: TGTGCCAGTAGCCGGGACAGGGGAATAACCGGGGAGCTGTTTTTT. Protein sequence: CASSRDRGITGELFF.

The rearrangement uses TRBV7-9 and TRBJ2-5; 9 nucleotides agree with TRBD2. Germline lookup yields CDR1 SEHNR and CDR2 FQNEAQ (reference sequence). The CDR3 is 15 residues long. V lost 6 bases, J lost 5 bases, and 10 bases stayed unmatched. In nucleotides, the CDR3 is TGTGCCAGCAGACCGACTTTAGCGGGGGTGGAGACCCAGTACTTC. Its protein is CASRPTLAGVETQYF. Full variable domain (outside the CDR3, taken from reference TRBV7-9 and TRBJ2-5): DTGVSQNPRHKITKRGQNVTFRCDPISEHNRLYWYRQTLGQGPEFLTYFQNEAQLEKSRLLSDRFSAERPKGSFSTLEIQRTEQGDSAMYLCASRPTLAGVETQYFGPGTRLLVL.

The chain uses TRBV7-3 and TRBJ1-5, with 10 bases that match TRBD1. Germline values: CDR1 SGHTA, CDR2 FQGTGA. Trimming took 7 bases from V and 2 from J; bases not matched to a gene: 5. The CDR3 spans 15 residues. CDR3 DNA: TGTGCCAGCACTGGACAGGGGGATCGCAATCAGCCCCAGCATTTT. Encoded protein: CASTGQGDRNQPQHF.

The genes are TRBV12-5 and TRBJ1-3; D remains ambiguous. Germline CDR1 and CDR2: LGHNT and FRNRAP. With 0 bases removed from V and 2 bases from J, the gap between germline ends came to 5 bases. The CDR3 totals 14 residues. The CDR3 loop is CASGLVAAGNTIYF. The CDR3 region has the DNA TGTGCTAGTGGTTTGGTGGCAGCTGGAAACACCATATATTTT.

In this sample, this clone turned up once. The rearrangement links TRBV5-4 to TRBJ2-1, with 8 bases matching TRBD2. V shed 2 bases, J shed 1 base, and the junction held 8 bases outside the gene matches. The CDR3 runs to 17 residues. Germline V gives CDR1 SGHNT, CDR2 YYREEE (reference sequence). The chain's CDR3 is CASSLGAQRESYNEQFF. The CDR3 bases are TGTGCCAGCAGCTTAGGGGCCCAGCGGGAGTCCTACAATGAGCAGTTCTTC.